The source of this T cell receptor (beta chain) is a study of blood T cell repertoires in COVID-19 (TCRdb year 2020). Describing the broader study: Samples covering the acute and convalescent phases of COVID-19 were provided by collaborators in the United States, Italy and Spain. The samples were drawn from two sources: the first 160 participants of the ongoing ImmuneRACE study, and 1,000 to 1,500 subjects contributed by 6 global collaborators. Where available, HLA class I and class II types were taken from metadata supplied by the sample provider and were not determined by assay-based typing. The dataset comprised deeply sampled blood TCRbeta repertoires from subjects exposed to, actively infected with, or recovered from COVID-19. The prospective study material was composed of cDNA or gDNA derived from T cells, B-cell-depleted T cells, or PBMCs. Nearly every sample came with metadata listing a de-identified subject ID, COVID-19 status, age in years and sex. The repertoires were released in a freely available public database meant as a resource for research on the immune response to SARS-CoV-2.

The immunoSEQ Assay, a bias-controlled multiplex PCR, was used to amplify TCRbeta CDR3 regions from genomic DNA. For the original study's pipeline: Nucleated cell counts per sample were estimated from amplification of reference gene primers within the assay. Sequence reads were collapsed and filtered to measure the absolute abundance of every unique TCRbeta CDR3 rearrangement. For each sample, productive Simpson clonality was calculated as the square root of Simpson's diversity index over productive rearrangements. TCRdb holds this immuneACCESS table with in-frame rearrangements only. Some clones are missing; in checked studies, unresolved V genes explain under half, and the rest has no known cause. V and J calls and clone size are as listed in that table; D and trimming were resolved from the DNA. This sample comprises about 40,000 clones, 81% of them detected only once. 29% of the sample comes from the top ten.

Worth noting for this clone: Its antigen is still unknown. The record has no base qualities; no much larger clone is one base away.

Paper-wide results and their limitations: The amount of clinical and demographic metadata varied by source and participant and was provided uncurated.

The cysteine opens and the phenylalanine closes a CDR3 of 14 amino acids. Of the read, only the CDR3 DNA is kept; its 42 bases are in frame from base 1. From a lookup of the germline V gene, CDR1 and CDR2 are SGHRS and YFSETQ. V trim: 3 bases; J trim: 5 bases; unmatched bases: 3. The collaborating institutions used their own protocols to collect whole blood in K2EDTA tubes. Collaborator samples were shipped for TCRbeta analysis as frozen whole blood, isolated PBMCs, or DNA extracted from either sample type. The TCR originated in a man aged 80 or over with active or convalescent COVID-19. The sequenced material came from peripheral blood. This chain joins TRBV5-1 to TRBJ1-2; TRBD1 agrees with 11 junctional bases. The DNA reads TGCGCCAGCAGCTCGGGACAGGGGGGATATGGCTACACCTTC. Translated, this gives CASSSGQGGYGYTF.